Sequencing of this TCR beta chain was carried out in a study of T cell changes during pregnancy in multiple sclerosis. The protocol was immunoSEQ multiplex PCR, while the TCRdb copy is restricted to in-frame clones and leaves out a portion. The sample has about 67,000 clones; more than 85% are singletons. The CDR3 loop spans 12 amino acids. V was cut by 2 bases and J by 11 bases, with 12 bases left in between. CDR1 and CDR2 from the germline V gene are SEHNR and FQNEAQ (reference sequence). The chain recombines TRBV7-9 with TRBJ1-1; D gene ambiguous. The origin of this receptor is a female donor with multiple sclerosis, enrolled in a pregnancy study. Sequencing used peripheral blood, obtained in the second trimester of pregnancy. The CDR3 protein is CASSLTHAHAFF. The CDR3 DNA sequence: TGTGCCAGCAGCTTAACTCACGCCCACGCTTTCTTT. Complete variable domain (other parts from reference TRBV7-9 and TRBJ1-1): DTGVSQNPRHKITKRGQNVTFRCDPISEHNRLYWYRQTLGQGPEFLTYFQNEAQLEKSRLLSDRFSAERPKGSFSTLEIQRTEQGDSAMYLCASSLTHAHAFFGQGTRLTVV.